The 17 T cell receptor beta chains reported below all come from one sample, sequenced in a study of T cell repertoires in cytomegalovirus infection. MiXCR, applied by TCRdb to the reads, yields one record per CDR3 protein. The sample records approximately 910,000 distinct CDR3 sequences, 30% to 40% being singletons. Their antigens are not known. The input for sequencing was cultured CD8+ T cells from PBMCs, taken from culture after CMV antigen stimulation. These TCRs come from a human donor in good health (CMV status not recorded). Some clones in this sample may be carry-over from other donors' samples.

This clonotype was recorded at least ten times. The rearrangement joins TRBV7-6 to TRBJ2-5; weak D call: TRBD2 (5 bases). The CDR3 is 13 residues long. Trimming took off 7 bases at V and 3 bases at J, with 12 bases between the two ends. Germline lookup yields CDR1 SGHVS and CDR2 FNYEAQ. The CDR3 nucleotides read TGTGCCAGCATCCCGACGGGGAAAGAGACCCAGTACTTC. Translating it yields CASIPTGKETQYF.

The chain uses TRBV2 and TRBJ1-2; TRBD1 might be the D (6 bases). Looked up from germline, CDR1 is SNHLY and CDR2 is FYNNEI. The V gene lost 1 base and the J gene lost 1 base, with 13 bases spanning the gap. This CDR3 contains 16 residues. CDR3: CASSEVRGGGNYGYTF. The CDR3 DNA follows: TGTGCCAGCAGTGAAGTTCGAGGAGGGGGTAACTATGGCTACACCTTC.

The chain employs TRBV6-6 and TRBJ2-1; 12 bases match TRBD2. The germline V gene has CDR1 MNHNY and CDR2 SVGAGI (reference sequence). Losses at the gene ends were 5 bases for V and 0 bases for J; bases not matched to a gene: 14. This CDR3 has 20 residues. DNA of the CDR3: TGTGCCAGCAGTAGACCCGGGCTAGCGGGGGGGCCTATCTCCTACAATGAGCAGTTCTTC. This gives the protein CASSRPGLAGGPISYNEQFF.

This clonotype has only a few counts. CDR3 sequence reads: CSVEVTSEAFF. CDR3 DNA: TGCAGCGTTGAAGTGACAAGTGAAGCTTTCTTT. V usage is TRBV29-1 and J usage is TRBJ1-1; D gene unclear. Germline lookup yields CDR1 SQVTM and CDR2 ANQGSEA. The length of the CDR3 is 11 residues. The germline V and J ends were trimmed by 1 base and 7 bases, with 7 bases remaining between them.

J is TRBJ2-2 and V is TRBV6-2 or TRBV6-3; D uncertain. The CDR3 loop spans 14 amino acids. Germline CDR1 is MNHEY and CDR2 is SVGEGT. The germline V and J ends were trimmed by 2 bases and 5 bases, with 9 bases remaining between them. The CDR3 protein is CASSYGDGTGELFF. In nucleotides, the CDR3 is TGTGCCAGCAGTTACGGGGATGGGACCGGGGAGCTGTTTTTT.

This clonotype occurred a few times. The chain uses TRBV27 and TRBJ2-1; D assignment may be TRBD1 or TRBD2 (6 bases each). The CDR3 is 15 residues long. V was pared by 3 bases and J by 4 bases, with 13 bases between. Germline lookup yields CDR1 MNHEY and CDR2 SMNVEV (reference sequence). The chain's CDR3 is CASSLMGGGYNEQFF. CDR3 coding DNA: TGTGCCAGCAGTTTGATGGGGGGCGGATACAATGAGCAGTTCTTC.

The chain uses TRBV9 and TRBJ2-6, with TRBD1 identical over 10 bases. CDR1 and CDR2 (germline): SGDLS, YYNGEE. V was clipped by 4 bases and J by 4 bases; unmatched bases: 11. The CDR3 consists of 18 residues. This CDR3 reads CASSTPATGGAGANVLTF. The CDR3 bases are TGTGCCAGCAGCACCCCCGCGACAGGGGGCGCCGGGGCCAACGTCCTGACTTTC.

The CDR3 spells CASSPPGRAGELFF. The DNA for the CDR3 is TGTGCCAGCAGCCCCCCCGGTAGGGCCGGGGAGCTGTTTTTT. The V gene is TRBV4-2, the J gene TRBJ2-2; the D is unclear. In germline, CDR1 is LGHNA, CDR2 YNFKEQ. The V end lost 4 bases, the J end lost 6 bases, and 12 bases lay between the germline ends. The CDR3 has 14 amino acids.

The sample holds a few counts of this clonotype. The rearrangement uses TRBV12-3 or TRBV12-4 and TRBJ2-7; 7 positions agree with TRBD2. Trimming removed 0 bases from V and 4 bases from J; junction bases left unmatched: 3. The CDR3 is made up of 14 amino acids. The CDR3 reads CASSLARGWYEQYF. The CDR3 region has the DNA TGTGCCAGCAGTTTAGCGCGGGGGTGGTACGAGCAGTACTTC.

This chain links TRBV7-9 with TRBJ1-3, with D unclear. Trimming removed 2 bases from V and 4 bases from J, with 9 bases in between. CDR3 length: 14 amino acids. Germline V gene sequence: CDR1 SEHNR, CDR2 FQNEAQ (reference sequence). The CDR3 loop is CASSLTREGNTIYF. CDR3 sequence (DNA): TGTGCCAGCAGCTTAACAAGGGAGGGAAACACCATATATTTT.

Comment on this clonotype: One end of the junction does not line up with germline, which may come from a read error. The rearrangement uses TRBV7-4 and TRBJ2-2; D is possibly TRBD1 or TRBD2 (5 bases each). CDR1 is SGHVT and CDR2 is SQSDAQ in the germline V gene. CDR3 length: 15 residues. CDR3 loop: CANSPKGKEAGELFF. The CDR3 DNA sequence: TGTGCCAACAGCCCGAAGGGGAAGGAGGCCGGGGAGCTGTTTTTT.

This chain links TRBV10-3 with TRBJ2-1, with D tentatively TRBD1 (7 bases). Trimming stripped 4 bases from V and 8 bases from J, with 15 bases between. The CDR3 contains 14 residues. Germline V gene sequence: CDR1 ENHRY, CDR2 SYGVKD. In nucleotides, the CDR3 is TGTGCCATCAGTGCAGGGGGGCCTGTCGATGAGCAGTTCTTC. Translation: CAISAGGPVDEQFF.

This chain joins TRBV6-1 and TRBJ1-3; D unresolved. Trimming left V 4 bases short and J 1 base short, with 8 bases between. This CDR3 region has 14 residues. CDR1 is MNHNS and CDR2 is SASEGT in the germline V gene. The CDR3 spells CASSVWESGNTIYF. CDR3 nucleotide sequence: TGTGCCAGCAGTGTCTGGGAATCTGGAAACACCATATATTTT.

This clonotype was seen a handful of times. V and J are TRBV12-5 and TRBJ2-5; TRBD1 agrees at 9 bases. The V segment lost 3 bases and the J segment 5 bases; nucleotides outside the gene matches: 7. This CDR3 is built from 15 residues. Germline lookup yields CDR1 LGHNT and CDR2 FRNRAP. The CDR3 bases are TGTGCTAGTGGTTTATGGGACAGGGCCCACGAGACCCAGTACTTC. Translated, it gives CASGLWDRAHETQYF.

The chain uses TRBV10-2 and TRBJ1-6; a weak D match, TRBD1 (6 bases). Germline values: CDR1 WSHSY, CDR2 SAAADI. V was clipped by 9 bases and J by 7 bases, with 19 bases between them. This CDR3 is 15 amino acids long. DNA of the CDR3: TGCGCCAGTTCGCCGAACAGGGCCTCCAATTCACCCCTCCACTTT. Amino acid sequence: CASSPNRASNSPLHF.

This clonotype was seen a few times. V gene TRBV24-1 combines with J gene TRBJ2-1, with TRBD1 identical over 10 bases. The CDR3 runs 16 residues. Germline values: CDR1 KGHDR, CDR2 SFDVKD. V gave up 4 bases and J gave up 4 bases; unmatched junction bases: 6. CDR3 residues: CATSDHGTGDYNEQFF. For the CDR3, the DNA is TGTGCCACCAGTGACCACGGGACAGGGGATTACAATGAGCAGTTCTTC.

This clonotype was found many times. The gene calls are TRBV28 and TRBJ2-7; no firm D call. Germline values: CDR1 MDHEN, CDR2 SYDVKM. The V end lost 1 base, the J end lost 0 bases, and 7 bases lay between the germline ends. The CDR3 loop spans 14 amino acids. CDR3 DNA sequence: TGTGCCAGCAGTTTATCCCCGAACTCCTACGAGCAGTACGTC. Encoded protein: CASSLSPNSYEQYV.